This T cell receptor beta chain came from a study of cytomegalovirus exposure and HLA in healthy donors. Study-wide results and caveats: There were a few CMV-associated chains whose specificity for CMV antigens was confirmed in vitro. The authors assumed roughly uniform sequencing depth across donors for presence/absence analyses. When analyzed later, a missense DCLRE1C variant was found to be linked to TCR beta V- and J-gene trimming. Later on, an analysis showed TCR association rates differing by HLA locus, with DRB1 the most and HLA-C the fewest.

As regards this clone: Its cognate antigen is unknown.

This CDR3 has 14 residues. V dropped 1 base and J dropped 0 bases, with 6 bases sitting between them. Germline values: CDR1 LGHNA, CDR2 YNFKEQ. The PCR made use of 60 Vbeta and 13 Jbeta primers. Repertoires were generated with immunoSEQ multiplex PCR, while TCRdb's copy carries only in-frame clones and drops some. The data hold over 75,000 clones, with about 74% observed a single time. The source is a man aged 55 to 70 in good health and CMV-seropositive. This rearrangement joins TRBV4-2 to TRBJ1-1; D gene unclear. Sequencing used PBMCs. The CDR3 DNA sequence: TGTGCCAGCAGCCAAGCCCGGGTGAACACTGAAGCTTTCTTT. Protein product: CASSQARVNTEAFF.